This is a list of T cell receptor beta chains from one sample in a study of blood T cell repertoires in COVID-19. The assay was immunoSEQ multiplex PCR, and TCRdb's table has in-frame clones only and misses some. Here the sample spans 80,000 or so clones, more than 70% being singletons. Sample: peripheral blood. Receptor source: a man in his fifties or sixties with acute or convalescent COVID-19. The CDR3 runs from the conserved cysteine through the conserved F or W. The order of the fields is clone size, J gene, V gene, D gene, CDR3 protein, CDR3 DNA. The D gene is left open where the match is weak. The size of a clone is reported for some rows only, either as once, few or many, or as a class for expanded clones.

>-|TRBJ2-7|TRBV28|TRBD1
CASSTGTDIYEQYF
TGTGCCAGCAGCACCGGGACAGACATTTACGAGCAGTACTTC
>few|TRBJ1-1|TRBV6-5|TRBD1
CASSLQGATEAFF
TGTGCCAGCAGTCTACAGGGGGCTACTGAAGCTTTCTTT
>-|TRBJ2-3|TRBV7-2|-
CASSSRAYGTDTQYF
TGTGCCAGCAGTTCCAGGGCCTACGGCACAGATACGCAGTATTTT
>once|TRBJ1-2|TRBV4-3|-
CASSQDHEGNYGYTF
TGCGCCAGCAGCCAAGATCACGAGGGCAACTATGGCTACACCTTC
>-|TRBJ2-2|TRBV3-1/TRBV3-2|TRBD2
CASSPPGLAVDTGELFF
TGTGCCAGCAGCCCGCCGGGACTAGCGGTTGACACCGGGGAGCTGTTTTTT
>-|TRBJ2-2|TRBV11-2|-
CASSLRGAPPDTGELFF
TGTGCCAGCAGCCTCAGGGGGGCTCCCCCCGACACCGGGGAGCTGTTTTTT
>-|TRBJ1-2|TRBV12-3/TRBV12-4|TRBD1
CASSPTGQGNTF
TGTGCCAGCAGCCCAACCGGACAGGGCAACACCTTC
>-|TRBJ2-5|TRBV5-1|TRBD1
CASSLAVGTGQETQYF
TGCGCCAGCAGCTTGGCCGTAGGGACAGGTCAAGAGACCCAGTACTTC
>-|TRBJ2-5|TRBV19|TRBD1
CASSIPGTGDFGTQYF
TGTGCCAGTAGTATCCCTGGGACAGGGGATTTCGGGACCCAGTACTTC
>-|TRBJ1-5|TRBV10-3|-
CAIGGGSNQPQHF
TGTGCCATCGGCGGGGGCAGTAATCAGCCCCAGCATTTT
>-|TRBJ1-1|TRBV7-6|TRBD1
CASSSGQENTEAFF
TGTGCCAGCAGCTCGGGACAGGAGAACACTGAAGCTTTCTTT
>once|TRBJ1-1|TRBV5-5|-
CASTSPGLKNTEAFF
TGTGCCAGCACCTCTCCGGGACTCAAGAACACTGAAGCTTTCTTT
>-|TRBJ1-1|TRBV27|-
CASSFGGASLKRAFF
TGTGCCAGCAGTTTTGGAGGGGCTTCGCTGAAAAGGGCTTTCTTT
>few|TRBJ2-3|TRBV2|TRBD2
CASSGSFSLAGGPTDTQYF
TGTGCCAGCAGTGGAAGCTTTTCCCTAGCGGGAGGGCCAACAGATACGCAGTATTTT
>-|TRBJ1-4|TRBV10-3|-
CAIPKNRDGEGLQKEDEKLFF
TGTGCCATCCCCAAAAACAGGGACGGGGAGGGGCTCCAAAAGGAGGATGAAAAACTGTTTTTT
>once|TRBJ2-3|TRBV5-5|-
CASSHRTSTDTQYF
TGTGCCAGCAGCCACCGGACTAGCACAGATACGCAGTATTTT
>-|TRBJ1-4|TRBV7-2|-
CASSLERASTNEKLFF
TGTGCCAGCAGCTTAGAGCGGGCATCAACTAATGAAAAACTGTTTTTT
>-|TRBJ2-1|TRBV5-1|TRBD2
CASSLLAGGNNEQFF
TGCGCCAGCAGCTTGTTAGCGGGGGGTAACAATGAGCAGTTCTTC
>-|TRBJ1-5|TRBV28|-
CASSFQISGANQPQHF
TGTGCCAGCAGTTTTCAGATATCAGGGGCCAATCAGCCCCAGCATTTT
>-|TRBJ1-5|TRBV28|TRBD1
CASSLLLRGLKENQPQHF
TGTGCCAGCAGTCTACTCCTCAGGGGGCTTAAAGAAAACCAGCCCCAGCATTTT
>-|TRBJ2-3|TRBV19|TRBD1
CASQDRGTDTQYF
TGTGCCAGTCAAGACAGGGGTACAGATACGCAGTATTTT
>-|TRBJ1-3|TRBV15|-
CATSEGSGNTIYF
TGTGCCACCAGCGAGGGCTCTGGAAACACCATATATTTT
>-|TRBJ1-2|TRBV21-1|-
CASSPLENLSYGYTF
TGTGCCAGCAGCCCTCTGGAGAACCTCAGCTATGGCTACACCTTC
>-|TRBJ1-1|TRBV11-2|-
CASSSAGGRTEAFF
TGTGCCAGCAGCTCGGCCGGGGGGAGGACTGAAGCTTTCTTT
>-|TRBJ1-5|TRBV12-3/TRBV12-4|-
CASSLSIDQPQHF
TGTGCCAGCAGTTTAAGTATAGATCAGCCCCAGCATTTT
>few|TRBJ1-1|TRBV4-3|-
CASSQGGNTEAFF
TGCGCCAGCAGCCAAGGAGGGAACACTGAAGCTTTCTTT
>-|TRBJ2-1|TRBV5-3|TRBD2
CAPPGAGGPNEQFF
TGTGCCCCCCCGGGGGCGGGAGGGCCCAATGAGCAGTTCTTC
>-|TRBJ2-1|TRBV29-1|TRBD1
CSGGQGDNEQFF
TGCAGCGGGGGACAGGGGGACAATGAGCAGTTCTTC
>-|TRBJ2-4|TRBV6-5|-
CASRVGRYENIQYF
TGTGCCAGCAGAGTGGGCAGGTATGAAAACATTCAGTACTTC
>-|TRBJ2-4|TRBV27|-
CASSPRRGNIQYF
TGTGCCAGCAGTCCCCGTCGGGGAAACATTCAGTACTTC
>-|TRBJ1-6|TRBV6-5|-
CASKGFSYNSPLHF
TGTGCCAGCAAGGGGTTCTCCTATAATTCACCCCTCCACTTT
>-|TRBJ1-5|TRBV6-1|-
CASSESRTSNQPQHF
TGTGCCAGCAGTGAATCCCGGACAAGCAATCAGCCCCAGCATTTT
>-|TRBJ1-4|TRBV4-1|-
CASSQGYRAANEKLFF
TGCGCCAGCAGCCAAGGATACAGGGCCGCAAATGAAAAACTGTTTTTT
>-|TRBJ2-5|TRBV7-8|-
CASSLVEKDQETQYF
TGTGCCAGCAGCTTAGTGGAGAAAGACCAAGAGACCCAGTACTTC
>-|TRBJ1-1|TRBV4-3|-
CASSQDTKLPGAEAFF
TGCGCCAGCAGCCAAGATACGAAGTTACCGGGGGCTGAAGCTTTCTTT
>-|TRBJ2-1|TRBV18|-
CASSPGLAIYNEQFF
TGTGCCAGCTCACCGGGGCTAGCGATCTACAATGAGCAGTTCTTC
>-|TRBJ1-3|TRBV7-8|TRBD1
CASSLGPPRQGANTIYF
TGTGCCAGCAGCTTAGGGCCCCCTCGACAGGGGGCAAACACCATATATTTT
>once|TRBJ2-2|TRBV9|TRBD1
CASSPRTGISTGELFF
TGTGCCAGCAGCCCAAGGACAGGCATCTCAACCGGGGAGCTGTTTTTT
>-|TRBJ1-3|TRBV4-3|-
CASSHLMDSLSGNTIYF
TGCGCCAGCAGCCACCTCATGGACAGCCTCTCTGGAAACACCATATATTTT
>-|TRBJ1-3|TRBV9|TRBD1
CASSSDTGGGNTIYF
TGTGCCAGCAGCTCGGATACAGGGGGCGGAAACACCATATATTTT
>-|TRBJ2-5|TRBV5-1|TRBD1
CASSLGTGEETQYF
TGCGCCAGCAGCTTGGGGACAGGGGAGGAGACCCAGTACTTC
>-|TRBJ1-5|TRBV19|-
CASAQGVQPQHF
TGTGCCAGCGCACAGGGAGTTCAGCCCCAGCATTTT